These 14 T cell receptor beta chains originate from one sample sequenced in a study of identical twins (dated by TCRdb to about 2016). Libraries were prepared through 5' RACE. Sequencer: Illumina HiSeq 2000. TCRdb reprocessing: public reads trimmed at Q25 with fastp, clones called with MiXCR, in-frame beta chains kept. Each CDR3 protein gets just one entry, which takes the most common genes and DNA from the rows behind it. This sample is represented by nearly 900,000 distinct CDR3 sequences; 9% to 15% of them were singletons. About 1.5% of the sample comes from the top ten. The same data also contributed to another study, on yellow fever vaccine responses in identical twins.

Sample: PBMCs. The receptors here all came from a woman aged 18-35 years in good health.

This clonotype was observed a few times. The chain joins TRBV3-1 to TRBJ2-3; 9 nucleotides match TRBD2. The CDR3 length is 17 residues. Germline CDR1 reads LGHDT; CDR2 reads YNNKEL (reference sequence). The junction had 10 bases not matched to a gene; V was cut back by 4 bases and J by 2 bases. The CDR3 bases are TGTGCCAGCAGCCCAAGGAGTACTAGCGGGTTCACAGATACGCAGTATTTT. It yields the protein CASSPRSTSGFTDTQYF.

This clonotype was counted a few times. This sequence joins TRBV4-1 and TRBJ1-2; D ambiguous. V was trimmed by 0 bases and J by 4 bases, leaving 9 bases between them. The length of the CDR3 is 14 residues. Per germline, CDR1 MGHRA and CDR2 YSYEKL. CDR3 sequence reads: CASSQDAGSYGYTF. CDR3 nucleotides: TGCGCCAGCAGCCAAGACGCAGGCAGCTATGGCTACACCTTC.

The chain combines TRBV6-6 with TRBJ1-5, with a tentative D call TRBD1 (6 bases). The CDR3 is 16 residues long. Germline CDR1 and CDR2: MNHNY and SVGAGI (reference sequence). V was trimmed by 6 bases and J by 4 bases, leaving 19 bases between them. The CDR3 sequence: CASSLTFGQTNQPQHF. CDR3 DNA: TGTGCCAGCAGCCTAACCTTCGGACAGACTAATCAGCCCCAGCATTTT.

This CDR3 reads CASSPRSMRESTGELFF. CDR3 coding DNA: TGCGCCAGCAGCCCAAGAAGTATGCGGGAGTCGACCGGGGAGCTGTTTTTT. The chain joins TRBV4-1 to TRBJ2-2; TRBD2 matches at 7 bases. Germline CDR1 reads MGHRA; CDR2 reads YSYEKL. V was pared by 4 bases and J by 5 bases, with 13 bases of the junction left unmatched. This CDR3 has 17 residues.

This clonotype has ten or more counts. The chain uses TRBV12-3 or TRBV12-4 and TRBJ2-5; D is perhaps TRBD2 (5 bases). The CDR3 is 15 amino acids. V lost 4 bases, J lost 4 bases, and 16 bases lay in between. CDR3 amino acids: CASSSWTQLTETQYF. The CDR3 bases are TGTGCCAGCAGTTCTTGGACTCAACTGACAGAGACCCAGTACTTC.

V is TRBV25-1 and J is TRBJ2-2, with 11 bases lining up with TRBD2. Germline lookup yields CDR1 MGHDK and CDR2 SYGVNS. The J segment lost 4 bases and the V segment lost 3 bases, leaving 4 bases of the junction unmatched. This CDR3 has 16 amino acids. The CDR3 is CASSDSGGVGTGELFF. CDR3 in DNA: TGTGCCAGCAGTGATAGCGGGGGGGTTGGCACCGGGGAGCTGTTTTTT.

The table lists this clonotype with many counts. The gene calls are TRBV3-1 and TRBJ1-4; perhaps TRBD1 as D (6 bases). The germline V and J ends were trimmed by 2 bases and 8 bases, with 18 bases remaining between them. There are 16 residues in the CDR3. CDR1 and CDR2 (germline): LGHDT, YNNKEL (reference sequence). CDR3 region: CASSQYGGTLEEKLFF. CDR3 coding DNA: TGTGCCAGCAGCCAATATGGGGGGACATTGGAAGAAAAACTGTTTTTT.

This chain joins TRBV28 and TRBJ1-3; 9 bases agree with TRBD1. The CDR3 extends over 14 amino acids. V gave up 7 bases and J gave up 4 bases; unmatched junction bases: 5. Germline CDR1 MDHEN, CDR2 SYDVKM. CDR3: CASNKQGAGNTIYF. The DNA for the CDR3 is TGTGCCAGCAATAAACAGGGGGCCGGAAACACCATATATTTT.

The chain has TRBV5-5 and TRBJ2-3; 9 nucleotides line up with TRBD2. This CDR3 comprises 18 residues. Trimming took 0 bases from V and 3 from J; bases not matched to a gene: 11. Germline lookup yields CDR1 SGHKS and CDR2 YYEKEE (reference sequence). CDR3 protein: CASSLALEAGGRTDTQYF. For the CDR3, the DNA is TGTGCCAGCAGCTTGGCCCTGGAGGCGGGGGGGCGGACAGATACGCAGTATTTT.

This clonotype was found many times. The V call is TRBV6-5, the J call TRBJ1-3; the D gene is possibly TRBD1 (5 bases). V dropped 4 bases and J dropped 1 base, with 11 bases sitting between them. The CDR3 contains 15 residues. The V gene's germline CDR1 is MNHEY and CDR2 SVGAGI. CDR3: CASSFARGSGNTIYF. CDR3 DNA: TGTGCCAGCAGTTTTGCGCGGGGGTCTGGAAACACCATATATTTT.

The chain has TRBV20-1 and TRBJ2-1, with D hard to call. V was trimmed by 1 base and J by 5 bases, leaving 18 bases between them. The CDR3 totals 16 residues. Germline CDR1 is DFQATT and CDR2 is SNEGSKA (reference sequence). CDR3 residues: CSARGVLLGKNNEQFF. CDR3 nucleotides: TGCAGTGCTAGAGGGGTGTTGTTGGGTAAAAACAATGAGCAGTTCTTC.

The table lists this clonotype with many counts. This chain links TRBV5-5 with TRBJ1-2; D not certain. The CDR3 runs to 12 residues. Germline V gene sequence: CDR1 SGHKS, CDR2 YYEKEE (reference sequence). The V end lost 3 bases, the J end lost 2 bases, and 5 bases lay between the germline ends. The CDR3 is CASSSTNYGYTF. The CDR3 DNA sequence: TGTGCCAGCAGCTCCACGAACTATGGCTACACCTTC.

The chain couples TRBV19 to TRBJ1-1; a weak D match, TRBD1 (6 bases). Trimming shortened V by 7 bases and J by 4 bases, and 13 bases separated the two germline ends. There are 13 residues in the CDR3. Germline-derived CDR1 and CDR2 are LNHDA and SQIVND (reference sequence). DNA for the CDR3: TGTGCCAGTAATCGGGGGCGCATCACTGAAGCTTTCTTT. It specifies CASNRGRITEAFF.

The chain couples TRBV20-1 to TRBJ2-7, with D perhaps matching TRBD1 or TRBD2 (5 bases each). The ends were cut back, 3 bases at V and 4 bases at J, with 13 bases in the middle. CDR3 length: 13 amino acids. Germline assignment: CDR1 DFQATT and CDR2 SNEGSKA (reference sequence). For the CDR3, the DNA is TGCAGTGCTAGTGAGGGGTTAGAGTACGAGCAGTACTTC. Protein sequence: CSASEGLEYEQYF.